This T cell receptor (beta chain) appears in the sequencing data of a study of human T cells and chemical hapten exposure. Looking at the study overall: Slight differences in pooled library volume were the main source of varying TCR yields across samples. Notes on the study in general: Against controls, expanded TCRs gave rise to significantly more large CDR3 similarity clusters.

Deletions cut 5 bases from V and 5 bases from J, with 9 bases between. Per germline, CDR1 LNHDA and CDR2 SQIVND (reference sequence). This CDR3 has 13 residues. The table lists this clonotype with many counts. The antigen is undetermined. One entry per CDR3 protein results from TCRdb running MiXCR on the RACE reads. The sample records approximately 46,000 distinct CDR3 sequences, approximately 10% being singletons. Stated time point: patch test 2, 6 weeks after DPC sensitization. Treatment: therapeutic diphenylcyclopropenone sensitization with weekly scalp DPC. Unfractionated whole blood was the source of the extracted total RNA. Blood was drawn before each patch test was applied.

The chain employs TRBV19 and TRBJ2-2; D remains ambiguous. The receptor was derived from a woman aged 25 to 45 with alopecia areata. Some clones in this sample may be carry-over from other donors' samples. The material was whole blood, obtained in connection with sensitization to the hapten diphenylcyclopropenone (DPC). The CDR3 loop reads CASSDGMTGELFF. The CDR3 DNA reads as TGTGCCAGTAGTGATGGGATGACCGGGGAGCTGTTTTTT.